This is a list of T cell receptor beta chains from one sample in a study of cytomegalovirus exposure and HLA in healthy donors. Using immunoSEQ multiplex PCR, the repertoire was profiled, and TCRdb retains in-frame clones only, with some absent. This sample has tens of thousands of clones; 90% occur once, and the top ten carry approximately 2.6%. Material for sequencing was PBMCs. The origin of the receptors is a woman between 18 and 29 years old in good health and CMV-seronegative. The CDR3 runs from the conserved cysteine through the conserved F or W. The D gene is left open where the match is weak. Where a row states a size, it is once, few, many or the class of an expanded clone; other rows omit it.

cdr3_length,d_call,clone_size,v_call,j_call,cdr3_nt,cdr3_aa
15,TRBD1,-,TRBV19,TRBJ2-3,TGTGCCAGTAGTATAGGTAGACAGGGCGTCATCGCGCAGTATTTT,CASSIGRQGVIAQYF
16,TRBD1,-,TRBV6-4,TRBJ2-5,TGTGCCAGCAGACGCCCGGGACAGGGGGAACGAGAGACCCAGTACTTC,CASRRPGQGERETQYF
13,TRBD2,once,TRBV29-1,TRBJ2-1,TGCAGCGTCTCGACTAGCGGGTTCAATGAGCAGTTCTTC,CSVSTSGFNEQFF
14,-,-,TRBV5-1,TRBJ2-3,TGCGCCAGCAGCTTCTTGACGGGGACAGATACGCAGTATTTT,CASSFLTGTDTQYF
11,-,-,TRBV2,TRBJ2-7,TGTGCCAGCACCAACAACTACGAGCAGTACTTC,CASTNNYEQYF
17,TRBD2,-,TRBV5-1,TRBJ2-1,TGCGCCAGCAGCTTTACTAGCGGGATCAGCTCCTACAATGAGCAGTTCTTC,CASSFTSGISSYNEQFF
17,TRBD2,-,TRBV7-3,TRBJ2-2,TGTGCCAGCAGCTCCAAACCGGGACTAGCGGGAAACGGGGAGCTGTTTTTT,CASSSKPGLAGNGELFF
14,-,-,TRBV28,TRBJ2-5,TGTGCCAGCACCCCTAGGCGGAGGGGTGGGACCCAGTACTTC,CASTPRRRGGTQYF
18,TRBD1,once,TRBV19,TRBJ2-6,TGTGCCAGTAGTATAGGGGCAGGGGGCGCTTTGGGGGCCAACGTCCTGACTTTC,CASSIGAGGALGANVLTF
15,-,-,TRBV4-2,TRBJ2-5,TGTGCCAGCAGCCAAGAAGGACGGACAGAAGAGACCCAGTACTTC,CASSQEGRTEETQYF
14,TRBD2,-,TRBV29-1,TRBJ2-1,TGCAGCGAAATAGGGACTAGCGGCTACAATGAGCAGTTCTTC,CSEIGTSGYNEQFF
12,-,-,TRBV30,TRBJ2-1,TGTGCCTGGACCACTACTAGCCATGAGCAGTTCTTC,CAWTTTSHEQFF
15,TRBD2,-,TRBV5-8,TRBJ2-5,TGTGCCAGCAGGCGACTAGCGGGAGTTCAAGAGACCCAGTACTTC,CASRRLAGVQETQYF
16,-,-,TRBV7-2,TRBJ1-2,TGTGCCAGCAGCCCACAATGGACAGAGAGACACTATGGCTACACCTTC,CASSPQWTERHYGYTF
16,TRBD1,-,TRBV27,TRBJ2-5,TGTGCCAGCAGCCCGCTTCGGGACAGGGGTTTGAAGACCCAGTACTTC,CASSPLRDRGLKTQYF
14,TRBD1,-,TRBV29-1,TRBJ2-3,TGCAGCGTTGAAACAGGGGCCTTCACAGATACGCAGTATTTT,CSVETGAFTDTQYF
15,TRBD2,-,TRBV5-1,TRBJ2-3,TGCGCCAGCAGCTTGGAGGGAGGGAGCACAGATACGCAGTATTTT,CASSLEGGSTDTQYF